Below are 12 T cell receptor beta chains sequenced from a single sample in a study of blood T cell repertoires in COVID-19. Data came from immunoSEQ multiplex PCR; TCRdb stores just in-frame clones and leaves some out. The sample lists around 140,000 clones, roughly 80% occurring once. The material sequenced was peripheral blood. The origin of the receptors is a man between 60 and 70 years old with acute or convalescent COVID-19.

The J gene is TRBJ2-7, the V gene TRBV10-3; TRBD1 might be the D (6 bases). The CDR3 sequence is 10 residues long. The V end lost 8 bases, the J end lost 7 bases, and 9 bases lay between the germline ends. Germline loops: CDR1 ENHRY, CDR2 SYGVKD. This chain's CDR3 is CAIGQFEQYF. The CDR3 DNA reads TGTGCCATCGGACAGTTTGAGCAGTACTTC.

V is TRBV5-1 and J is TRBJ2-2; a possible D gene is TRBD2 (5 bases). The V gene's germline CDR1 is SGHRS and CDR2 YFSETQ. This CDR3 spans 15 amino acids. Trimming left V 0 bases short and J 7 bases short, with 13 bases between. CDR3 protein: CASSLDMSGIGELFF. DNA of the CDR3: TGCGCCAGCAGCTTGGATATGTCCGGGATCGGGGAGCTGTTTTTT.

V and J are TRBV27 and TRBJ1-5, with a weak D call TRBD1 (6 bases). The CDR3 runs to 17 residues. CDR1 and CDR2 (germline): MNHEY, SMNVEV (reference sequence). Trimming shortened V by 2 bases and J by 0 bases, and 14 bases separated the two germline ends. CDR3 amino acids: CASSLHGQSYSNQPQHF. As DNA, the CDR3 is TGTGCCAGCAGTTTACACGGACAGAGCTATAGCAATCAGCCCCAGCATTTT.

The chain recombines TRBV10-3 with TRBJ1-2; a weak D match, TRBD1 (6 bases). The V gene lost 6 bases and the J gene lost 5 bases, with 19 bases spanning the gap. The germline CDR1 and CDR2 sequences are ENHRY and SYGVKD. The CDR3 sequence is 15 residues long. This CDR3 reads CAIRSTGHLTYGYTF. The CDR3 DNA is TGTGCCATCAGAAGTACGGGACACCTTACGTATGGCTACACCTTC.

The V and J genes are TRBV7-9 and TRBJ2-2, with 8 bases matching TRBD1. V was clipped by 5 bases and J by 3 bases; unmatched bases: 8. Germline V gene lookup returns CDR1 SEHNR and CDR2 FQNEAQ (reference sequence). CDR3 length: 16 residues. CDR3 nucleotide sequence: TGTGCCAGCAGCATAACAGGGGGTATCTACACCGGGGAGCTGTTTTTT. Encoded protein: CASSITGGIYTGELFF.

The chain carries TRBV24-1 and TRBJ2-3; tentatively, D is TRBD2 (6 bases). Per germline, CDR1 KGHDR and CDR2 SFDVKD. V was shortened by 6 bases and J by 0 bases, with 9 bases between the two germline ends. The CDR3 sequence is 14 residues long. The CDR3 here is CATSRGISTDTQYF. The CDR3 nucleotides read TGTGCCACCAGTCGGGGGATTAGCACAGATACGCAGTATTTT.

J is TRBJ2-3 and V is TRBV14, with TRBD2 matching over 9 bases. Germline V lookup: CDR1 SGHDN, CDR2 FVKESK. The junction had 11 bases not matched to a gene; V was cut back by 0 bases and J by 4 bases. This CDR3 is built from 18 residues. Here the CDR3 reads CASSQDRIGGRAADTQYF. The CDR3 DNA reads as TGTGCCAGCAGCCAAGATCGAATAGGCGGGAGGGCTGCAGATACGCAGTATTTT.

The chain couples TRBV4-2 to TRBJ2-1, with 8 bases identical to TRBD1. The trim removed 0 bases at V and 0 bases at J, leaving 7 bases unmatched. Germline V gene sequence: CDR1 LGHNA, CDR2 YNFKEQ. The CDR3 consists of 18 residues. In nucleotides, the CDR3 is TGTGCCAGCAGCCAAGAATCAGGGGGCGCGGGCTCCTACAATGAGCAGTTCTTC. This gives the protein CASSQESGGAGSYNEQFF.

The rearrangement joins TRBV6-5 to TRBJ2-7; 8 positions agree with TRBD1. CDR3 length: 13 amino acids. V lost 6 bases to trimming and J lost 3 bases; unmatched junction nucleotides: 4. CDR1 is MNHEY and CDR2 is SVGAGI in the germline V gene. CDR3 sequence (DNA): TGTGCCAGCAGAAGACAGGGGAACTACGAGCAGTACTTC. Translated, it gives CASRRQGNYEQYF.

The chain couples TRBV10-3 to TRBJ1-1, with TRBD1 matching over 7 bases. Germline values: CDR1 ENHRY, CDR2 SYGVKD. V lost 8 bases to trimming and J lost 8 bases; unmatched junction nucleotides: 5. The length of the CDR3 is 11 residues. The CDR3 region has the DNA TGTGCCATCGGGGCAGGGGGGGAAGCTTTCTTT. It encodes CAIGAGGEAFF.

The rearrangement uses TRBV6-5 and TRBJ2-1; perhaps TRBD2 as D (6 bases). The CDR3 loop spans 14 amino acids. The germline gives CDR1 MNHEY, CDR2 SVGAGI. Trimming took off 2 bases at V and 3 bases at J, with 8 bases between the two ends. The CDR3 DNA reads as TGTGCCAGCAGTTACGGCGGGAACTACAATGAGCAGTTCTTC. This gives the protein CASSYGGNYNEQFF.

The rearrangement links TRBV5-5 to TRBJ2-7, with 9 bases aligning to TRBD1. Germline values: CDR1 SGHKS, CDR2 YYEKEE (reference sequence). The CDR3 is 14 residues long. The trim removed 4 bases at V and 2 bases at J, leaving 4 bases unmatched. The CDR3 coding sequence is TGTGCCAGCAGCCCTGGGGACAGGGCCTACGAGCAGTACTTC. Amino acids: CASSPGDRAYEQYF.